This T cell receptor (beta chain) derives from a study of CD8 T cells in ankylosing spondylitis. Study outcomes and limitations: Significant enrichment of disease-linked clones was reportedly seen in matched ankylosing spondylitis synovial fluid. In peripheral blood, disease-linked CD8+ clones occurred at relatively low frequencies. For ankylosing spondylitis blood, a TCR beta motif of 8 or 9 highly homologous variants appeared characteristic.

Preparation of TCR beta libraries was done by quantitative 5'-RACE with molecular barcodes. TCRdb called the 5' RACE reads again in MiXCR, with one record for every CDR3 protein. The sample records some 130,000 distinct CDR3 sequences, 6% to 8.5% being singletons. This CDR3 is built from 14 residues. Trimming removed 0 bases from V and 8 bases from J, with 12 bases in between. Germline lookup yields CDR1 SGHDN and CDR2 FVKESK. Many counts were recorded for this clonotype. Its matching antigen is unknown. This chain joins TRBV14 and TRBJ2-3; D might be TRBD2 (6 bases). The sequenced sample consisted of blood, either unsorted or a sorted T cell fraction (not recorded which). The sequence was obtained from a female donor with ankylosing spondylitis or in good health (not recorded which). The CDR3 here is CASSQDSGVGTQYF. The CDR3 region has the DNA TGTGCCAGCAGCCAAGACTCGGGAGTGGGTACGCAGTATTTT.